This is a list of T cell receptor beta chains from one sample in a study of T cell repertoires in cytomegalovirus infection. One entry per CDR3 protein results from TCRdb running MiXCR on the reads. The sample consists of fewer than 550,000 distinct CDR3 sequences, approximately 10% of them appearing once. Sequencing was done on a sample of PBMCs. The receptors come from a human donor in good health (CMV status not recorded). Some clones in this sample may be carry-over from other donors' samples. Both conserved end residues are part of each CDR3. Each record gives: D gene, V gene, J gene, CDR3 protein. The D gene is left open where the match is weak.

>TRBD2|TRBV27|TRBJ2-1
CASRPLAAIYNEQFF
>NA|TRBV14|TRBJ2-2
CASSQYRKLSNTGELFF
>TRBD1|TRBV6-1|TRBJ1-2
CASSLPGQGTGGYTF
>TRBD2|TRBV4-1|TRBJ2-1
CASSHPGTSGRNEQFF
>NA|TRBV12-3/TRBV12-4|TRBJ2-2
CASRTVANTGELFF
>TRBD1|TRBV20-1|TRBJ1-2
CSARETGFPLGYTF
>NA|TRBV7-8|TRBJ2-7
CASSSRGGLVYEQYF
>NA|TRBV28|TRBJ2-3
CASIPSAGGQGHTDTQYF
>NA|TRBV7-2|TRBJ2-1
CASSLAGRSLDEQFF
>TRBD2|TRBV29-1|TRBJ2-3
CSSGGSPTDTQYF
>NA|TRBV7-2|TRBJ1-1
CASSLAMQMNTEAFF
>NA|TRBV7-8|TRBJ1-1
CAILQELNTEAFF
>NA|TRBV20-1|TRBJ2-7
CSATQAYEQYF
>NA|TRBV12-5|TRBJ2-3
CASGFTTDTQYF
>TRBD2|TRBV6-1|TRBJ2-7
CASSASGSREQYF
>NA|TRBV18|TRBJ2-5
CASSPPAGQEAQYF
>NA|TRBV7-2|TRBJ1-3
CASSLGNSGNTIYF
>TRBD1|TRBV7-2|TRBJ2-3
CASSRGQGTDTQYF
>NA|TRBV7-9|TRBJ2-6
CASSLIGETGFPLNVLTF
>NA|TRBV30|TRBJ2-5
CAWSVVETQYF
>NA|TRBV20-1|TRBJ1-2
CSAPRGRGYTF
>NA|TRBV3-1|TRBJ2-6
CASSRLRDGANVLTF
>NA|TRBV25-1|TRBJ1-2
CASSESGSLSYGYTF
>NA|TRBV7-2|TRBJ2-1
CASSLRRGGLSNEQFF